These 16 T cell receptor beta chains came from one sample sequenced in a study of blood T cell repertoires in COVID-19. Sequencing was performed with immunoSEQ multiplex PCR; in TCRdb, only in-frame clones are kept and a portion is missing. The sample records more than 200,000 clones, 65% to 85% being singletons. The sequenced sample consisted of peripheral blood. The receptor source for this set is a woman older than 75 with acute or convalescent COVID-19.

This clone has just a few counts. The chain carries TRBV19 and TRBJ2-1; D is perhaps TRBD1 (6 bases). The V and J ends lost 6 bases and 0 bases respectively, with 9 bases between them. Germline V gene lookup returns CDR1 LNHDA and CDR2 SQIVND (reference sequence). This CDR3 comprises 14 residues. This CDR3 reads CASRGQSSYNEQFF. Here the CDR3 DNA reads TGTGCCAGTAGAGGACAGAGCTCCTACAATGAGCAGTTCTTC.

The chain joins TRBV5-4 to TRBJ1-2; D is ambiguous. Trimming pared 4 bases from V and 4 bases from J, leaving 14 bases between. From germline, CDR1 is SGHNT and CDR2 YYREEE (reference sequence). The CDR3 covers 14 residues. The CDR3: CASSPPAPIYGYTF. DNA for the CDR3: TGTGCCAGCAGCCCCCCCGCGCCGATCTATGGCTACACCTTC. The variable domain in full, with the rest retrieved from reference TRBV5-4 and TRBJ1-2, is ETGVTQSPTHLIKTRGQQVTLRCSSQSGHNTVSWYQQALGQGPQFIFQYYREEENGRGNFPPRFSGLQFPNYSSELNVNALELDDSALYLCASSPPAPIYGYTFGSGTRLTVV.

This clone has just one count. The rearrangement uses TRBV19 and TRBJ1-6; D is unresolved. The CDR3 length is 13 residues. Germline V gene sequence: CDR1 LNHDA, CDR2 SQIVND (reference sequence). The V end was cut by 5 bases, the J end by 10 bases, with 12 bases between. This CDR3 is CASSPDGSSPLHF. The DNA for the CDR3 is TGTGCCAGTAGTCCCGACGGGTCGTCACCCCTCCACTTT.

This clone showed up just once. This sequence joins TRBV19 and TRBJ1-1, with 12 bases fitting TRBD1. This CDR3 is 16 amino acids long. The germline CDR1 and CDR2 sequences are LNHDA and SQIVND (reference sequence). The J segment lost 4 bases and the V segment lost 4 bases, leaving 7 bases of the junction unmatched. The CDR3 coding sequence is TGTGCCAGTAGTACCCGGGACAGGGGGCCCGGCACTGAAGCTTTCTTT. Amino acids: CASSTRDRGPGTEAFF.

This rearrangement joins TRBV18 to TRBJ2-3, with 13 positions matching TRBD2. This CDR3 spans 18 amino acids. CDR1 is KGHSH and CDR2 is LQKENI in the germline V gene. Unmatched junction bases numbered 11, after V lost 6 bases and J lost 2 bases. CDR3 region: CASSRGLAGALSTDTQYF. The DNA for the CDR3 is TGTGCCAGCTCCCGCGGACTAGCGGGGGCCCTTTCCACAGATACGCAGTATTTT. Using reference TRBV18 and TRBJ2-3 for the parts outside the CDR3, the full variable domain is NAGVMQNPRHLVRRRGQEARLRCSPMKGHSHVYWYRQLPEEGLKFMVYLQKENIIDESGMPKERFSAEFPKEGPSILRIQQVVRGDSAAYFCASSRGLAGALSTDTQYFGPGTRLTVL.

This clone was seen a few times. This chain links TRBV6-5 with TRBJ2-7, with D hard to call. The V gene's germline CDR1 is MNHEY and CDR2 SVGAGI. The CDR3 totals 15 residues. The ends were cut back, 6 bases at V and 0 bases at J, with 15 bases in the middle. CDR3 nucleotides: TGTGCCAGCAGCCTCAGTACACTATCCTCCTACGAGCAGTACTTC. Protein product: CASSLSTLSSYEQYF.

This chain links TRBV4-1 with TRBJ1-6; D may be TRBD1 (6 bases). The CDR3 loop spans 16 amino acids. The germline gives CDR1 MGHRA, CDR2 YSYEKL. Trimming left V 5 bases short and J 4 bases short, with 15 bases between. CDR3 sequence reads: CASSSPGGAYNSPLHF. The CDR3 coding sequence is TGCGCCAGCAGCTCTCCGGGGGGGGCTTATAATTCACCCCTCCACTTT.

This clone was seen once. The chain carries TRBV29-1 and TRBJ1-3, with D unresolved. Germline-derived CDR1 and CDR2 are SQVTM and ANQGSEA. V was pared by 6 bases and J by 4 bases, with 7 bases between. The CDR3 is made up of 11 amino acids. CDR3 sequence reads: CSVPRGNTIYF. In DNA, the CDR3 is TGCAGCGTCCCGAGAGGAAACACCATATATTTT.

The chain links TRBV6-5 to TRBJ1-5; possible D gene TRBD1, 5 bases. V was shortened by 4 bases and J by 4 bases, with 11 bases between the two germline ends. Looked up from germline, CDR1 is MNHEY and CDR2 is SVGAGI. The CDR3 has 14 residues. The CDR3 protein is CASSSWGGNQPQHF. The DNA of the CDR3 is TGTGCCAGCAGTTCATGGGGGGGGAATCAGCCCCAGCATTTT.

The chain combines TRBV19 with TRBJ1-6; 7 bases agree with TRBD1. Germline V CDR1 and CDR2: LNHDA, SQIVND (reference sequence). The ends lost 2 bases at V and 8 bases at J; junction bases unmatched: 9. The CDR3 spans 16 residues. The CDR3 nucleotides are TGTGCCAGTAGTATAAATTGGGGACAGCCCTATTCACCCCTCCACTTT. Translated: CASSINWGQPYSPLHF. The full variable domain, completed using reference TRBV19 and TRBJ1-6, is DGGITQSPKYLFRKEGQNVTLSCEQNLNHDAMYWYRQDPGQGLRLIYYSQIVNDFQKGDIAEGYSVSREKKESFPLTVTSAQKNPTAFYLCASSINWGQPYSPLHFGNGTRLTVT.

DNA for the CDR3: TGTGCCAGCAGCTTACCAGTGACTAGCGGGAGGGCCCGAGAGCAGTTCTTC. Translated: CASSLPVTSGRAREQFF. This rearrangement joins TRBV7-8 to TRBJ2-1; 14 bases are a match to TRBD2. The CDR3 contains 17 residues. Trimming cost V 2 bases and J 10 bases; bases outside gene matches: 10. Germline V gene sequence: CDR1 SGHVS, CDR2 FQNEAQ.

V and J are TRBV20-1 and TRBJ2-3; D may be TRBD1 (6 bases). Germline V lookup: CDR1 DFQATT, CDR2 SNEGSKA (reference sequence). V was shortened by 3 bases and J by 0 bases, with 16 bases between the two germline ends. The CDR3 is 16 residues long. In DNA, the CDR3 is TGCAGTGCTAGTCACGGGGTGGGGGCTAGCACAGATACGCAGTATTTT. Translation gives CSASHGVGASTDTQYF.

V is TRBV28 and J is TRBJ1-5; 8 bases line up with TRBD1. CDR1 and CDR2 (germline): MDHEN, SYDVKM. With 6 bases clipped from V and 0 bases from J, the junction kept 13 bases outside the gene matches. The length of the CDR3 is 18 residues. As DNA, the CDR3 is TGTGCCAGCAGCCATGAAGGACAGGGCGAGTATAGCAATCAGCCCCAGCATTTT. It encodes CASSHEGQGEYSNQPQHF.

This chain uses TRBV29-1 with TRBJ1-2; tentatively, D is TRBD1 (6 bases). The CDR3 length is 15 residues. In germline, CDR1 is SQVTM, CDR2 ANQGSEA. Trimming cost V 4 bases and J 1 base, with 16 bases left between them. The CDR3 DNA is TGCAGCGTTGGGGGAGGGGGAGATTTTAACTATGGCTACACCTTC. Its translation is CSVGGGGDFNYGYTF.

CDR3 amino acids: CASSPTSGRGTSYEQYF. The CDR3 bases are TGCGCCAGCAGCCCGACTAGCGGGAGAGGGACCTCCTACGAGCAGTACTTC. This chain uses TRBV5-1 with TRBJ2-7; 12 bases agree with TRBD2. CDR1 is SGHRS, CDR2 YFSETQ, per germline. The CDR3 extends over 17 amino acids. J gave up 0 bases and V 4 bases, and 8 bases lay outside the gene matches.

V gene TRBV28 combines with J gene TRBJ2-6; a weak D match, TRBD1 (6 bases). Germline V CDR1 and CDR2: MDHEN, SYDVKM. This CDR3 region has 16 residues. Trimming cost V 6 bases and J 0 bases, with 12 bases left between them. CDR3 in amino acids: CASSRQDFSGANVLTF. The DNA for the CDR3 is TGTGCCAGCAGCCGACAGGACTTCTCTGGGGCCAACGTCCTGACTTTC.